The subject of this entry is one T cell receptor beta chain. There is no known antigen for this receptor. No much larger clonotype is one base removed from it; base qualities were not supplied. V sheds 0 bases and J sheds 2 bases, leaving 11 bases between their ends. The CDR1 and CDR2 encoded by the germline V gene (reference sequence) are SGHNT and YYREEE. From the cysteine through the phenylalanine, the CDR3 covers 15 amino acids. Only the CDR3 part of the read is kept: 45 bases, read in frame from the first base. This sample was included in a study of blood T cell repertoires in COVID-19 (TCRdb year 2020). Study-wide context: Collaborator samples came from the United States, Italy and Spain and covered acute and convalescent phases of COVID-19. The sample metadata nearly always contained a de-identified subject ID, COVID-19 status, age in years and sex. The repertoires were made available in a free public database intended to serve as a resource for research on the immune response to SARS-CoV-2. The samples were drawn from two sources: the first 160 participants of the ongoing ImmuneRACE study, and fewer than 1,500 subjects contributed by 6 global collaborators. Subjects who had been exposed to COVID-19, were actively infected with it, or had recovered from it provided the deeply sampled blood TCRbeta repertoires that made up the dataset. HLA class I and class II types, where available, came from metadata supplied by the sample provider rather than from assay-based typing. The material from the prospective study consisted of cDNA or gDNA derived from T cells, B-cell-depleted T cells, or PBMCs.

Whole blood was collected in K2EDTA tubes by collaborating institutions according to the institutions' own protocols. For TCRbeta analysis, collaborator samples were shipped as frozen whole blood, as isolated PBMCs, or as DNA extracted from either sample type. The study at large found these results: The amount of clinical and demographic metadata varied by source and participant and was provided uncurated.

TCRbeta CDR3 regions were amplified from genomic DNA by means of the immunoSEQ Assay, a bias-controlled multiplex PCR. Regarding the original processing steps: Within the assay, amplification of reference gene primers was used to estimate how many nucleated cells each sample contained. Sequence reads were collapsed and filtered to measure the absolute abundance of every unique TCRbeta CDR3 rearrangement. For each sample, productive Simpson clonality was calculated as the square root of Simpson's diversity index across productive rearrangements. TCRdb holds this immuneACCESS table with in-frame rearrangements only. Some clones are missing; in checked studies, unresolved V genes explain under half, and the rest has no known cause. D and trimming come from the DNA, and the V and J calls and clone size come from that table. This sample gives about 160,000 clones in total; approximately 87% of them show up just once. The ten most abundant clones make up around 4% of the sample.

Recombination joined TRBV5-4 with TRBJ1-2, with TRBD1 perhaps the D gene, on 6 matching bases. This clonotype was sampled from a woman between 65 and 79 years old with acute or convalescent COVID-19. The sequenced sample was peripheral blood. The DNA sequence is TGTGCCAGCAGCTTGGTGGGGGGGCTAAACTATGGCTACACCTTC. Translated, it gives CASSLVGGLNYGYTF.